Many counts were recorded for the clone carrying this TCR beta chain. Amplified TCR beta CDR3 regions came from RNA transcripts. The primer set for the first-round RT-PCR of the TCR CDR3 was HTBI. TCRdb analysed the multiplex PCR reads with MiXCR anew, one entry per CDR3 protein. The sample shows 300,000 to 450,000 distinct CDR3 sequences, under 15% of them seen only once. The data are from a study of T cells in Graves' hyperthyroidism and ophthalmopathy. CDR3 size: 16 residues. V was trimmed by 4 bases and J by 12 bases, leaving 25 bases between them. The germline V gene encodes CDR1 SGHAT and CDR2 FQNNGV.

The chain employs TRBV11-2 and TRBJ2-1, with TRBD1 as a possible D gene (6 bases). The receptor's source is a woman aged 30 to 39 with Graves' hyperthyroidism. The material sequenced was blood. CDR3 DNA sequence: TGTGCCAGCAGCTCACAGATTGCGGGTTTCAAAGGGGGGCAGTTCTTC. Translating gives CASSSQIAGFKGGQFF.